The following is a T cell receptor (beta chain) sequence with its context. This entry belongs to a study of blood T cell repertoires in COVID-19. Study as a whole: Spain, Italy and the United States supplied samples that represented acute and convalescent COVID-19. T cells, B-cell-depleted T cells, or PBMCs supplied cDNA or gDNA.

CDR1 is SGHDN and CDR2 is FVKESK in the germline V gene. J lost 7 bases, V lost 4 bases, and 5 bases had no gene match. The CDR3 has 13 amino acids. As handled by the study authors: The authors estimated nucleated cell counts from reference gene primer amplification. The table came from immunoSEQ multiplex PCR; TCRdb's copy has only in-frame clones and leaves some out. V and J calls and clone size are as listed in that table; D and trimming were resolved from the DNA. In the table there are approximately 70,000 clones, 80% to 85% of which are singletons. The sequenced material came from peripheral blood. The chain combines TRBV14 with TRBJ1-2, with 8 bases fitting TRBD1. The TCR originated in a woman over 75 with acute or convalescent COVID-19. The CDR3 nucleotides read TGTGCCAGCAGCCCACAGGACAGGGCTGGCTACACCTTC. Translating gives CASSPQDRAGYTF. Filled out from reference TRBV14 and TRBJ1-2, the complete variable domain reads EAGVTQFPSHSVIEKGQTVTLRCDPISGHDNLYWYRRVMGKEIKFLLHFVKESKQDESGMPNNRFLAERTGGTYSTLKVQPAELEDSGVYFCASSPQDRAGYTFGSGTRLTVV.